The 28 T cell receptor beta chains below come from one sample, sequenced in a study of OX40 agonist ivuxolimab in advanced cancers. The assay was immunoSEQ multiplex PCR, and TCRdb's table has in-frame clones only and misses some. In the table there are almost 80,000 clones, roughly 91% of which are singletons. The sequenced sample was CD4+ or CD8+ T cells sorted from blood, obtained in a trial of the OX40 agonist ivuxolimab. Receptors were obtained from an adult with an advanced solid tumor such as melanoma, head and neck, liver or kidney cancer.

The V and J genes are TRBV6-6 and TRBJ2-7, with D possibly called TRBD1 or TRBD2 (5 bases each). From germline, CDR1 is MNHNY and CDR2 SVGAGI (reference sequence). The CDR3 is made up of 13 amino acids. Trimming shortened V by 5 bases and J by 2 bases, and 10 bases separated the two germline ends. Here the CDR3 reads CASSRDATYEQYF. In DNA form, the CDR3 reads TGTGCCAGCAGTCGGGACGCGACCTACGAGCAGTACTTC.

The J gene is TRBJ2-5, the V gene TRBV6-5; 8 nucleotides align to TRBD1. J was trimmed by 5 bases and V by 6 bases; bases with no gene match: 2. Per germline, CDR1 MNHEY and CDR2 SVGAGI. This CDR3 is 12 amino acids long. CDR3 in amino acids: CASSQGAETQYF. CDR3 nucleotides: TGTGCCAGCAGCCAGGGGGCCGAGACCCAGTACTTC.

The gene calls are TRBV18 and TRBJ1-1; 11 nucleotides align to TRBD1. Germline values: CDR1 KGHSH, CDR2 LQKENI. The V and J ends lost 2 bases and 9 bases, in that order; junction bases with no gene match: 2. This CDR3 has 13 amino acids. The CDR3: CASSPVDRGQAFF. CDR3 coding DNA: TGTGCCAGCTCACCAGTGGACAGGGGGCAAGCTTTCTTT.

The J gene is TRBJ2-7, the V gene TRBV12-5; weak D call: TRBD2 (7 bases). The CDR3 extends over 13 amino acids. V dropped 8 bases and J dropped 2 bases, with 13 bases sitting between them. The V gene's germline CDR1 is LGHNT and CDR2 FRNRAP. The CDR3 DNA follows: TGTGCTAGTAGGGGAGGGGACACCTACGAGCAGTACTTC. This sequence encodes CASRGGDTYEQYF. The full variable domain, completed using reference TRBV12-5 and TRBJ2-7, is DARVTQTPRHKVTEMGQEVTMRCQPILGHNTVFWYRQTMMQGLELLAYFRNRAPLDDSGMPKDRFSAEMPDATLATLKIQPSEPRDSAVYFCASRGGDTYEQYFGPGTRLTVT.

In its sample, this clone was seen once. The genes are TRBV11-2 and TRBJ2-3; 11 nucleotides line up with TRBD2. The CDR3 runs to 16 residues. V shed 4 bases, J shed 0 bases, and the junction held 3 bases outside the gene matches. CDR1 and CDR2 (germline): SGHAT, FQNNGV. The CDR3 coding sequence is TGTGCCAGCAGCTCCGGACTAGCGGGTAGCACAGATACGCAGTATTTT. Its protein product is CASSSGLAGSTDTQYF.

This clone was seen only a few times. The chain is built from TRBV6-5 and TRBJ1-1, with D uncertain. Looked up from germline, CDR1 is MNHEY and CDR2 is SVGAGI. The CDR3 consists of 12 residues. V dropped 8 bases and J dropped 5 bases, with 12 bases sitting between them. Written as DNA, the CDR3 is TGTGCCAGCTTCTCAGTTGGGACTGAAGCTTTCTTT. Its translation is CASFSVGTEAFF.

The chain uses TRBV2 and TRBJ1-5, with D possibly matching TRBD1 (5 bases). This CDR3 is 16 amino acids long. In germline, CDR1 is SNHLY, CDR2 FYNNEI. The V end lost 4 bases, the J end lost 0 bases, and 13 bases lay between the germline ends. CDR3 nucleotides: TGTGCCAGCAGTGGATGGGGGAAAAATAGCAATCAGCCCCAGCATTTT. Amino acid sequence: CASSGWGKNSNQPQHF.

V gene TRBV28 combines with J gene TRBJ1-3; D call uncertain. Trimming shortened V by 5 bases and J by 8 bases, and 16 bases separated the two germline ends. CDR3 length equals 14 residues. Germline-derived CDR1 and CDR2 are MDHEN and SYDVKM. The CDR3 bases are TGTGCCAGCAGTCCCAGGACCCTTGGCTACACCATATATTTT. As protein: CASSPRTLGYTIYF.

This clone appeared once. The CDR3 loop reads CASSQSRGTVSFEQFF. The CDR3 region has the DNA TGTGCCAGCAGCCAATCCCGTGGTACAGTTTCCTTTGAGCAGTTCTTC. The chain is built from TRBV7-9 and TRBJ2-1; unclear D gene. This CDR3 has 16 residues. Trimming shortened V by 5 bases and J by 9 bases, and 23 bases separated the two germline ends. Germline V gene lookup returns CDR1 SEHNR and CDR2 FQNEAQ (reference sequence).

The chain combines TRBV28 with TRBJ1-4; D possibly corresponds to TRBD1 (6 bases). CDR1 MDHEN and CDR2 SYDVKM come from the germline V gene. The CDR3 consists of 18 residues. The germline V and J ends were trimmed by 5 bases and 5 bases, with 24 bases remaining between them. The CDR3 is CASSLIPLQGEKNEKLFF. CDR3 coding DNA: TGTGCCAGCAGTCTGATTCCCTTACAGGGTGAAAAGAATGAAAAACTGTTTTTT. Together with reference TRBV28 and TRBJ1-4, the CDR3 gives the full variable domain: DVKVTQSSRYLVKRTGEKVFLECVQDMDHENMFWYRQDPGLGLRLIYFSYDVKMKEKGDIPEGYSVSREKKERFSLILESASTNQTSMYLCASSLIPLQGEKNEKLFFGSGTQLSVL.

The CDR3 nucleotides are TGTGCCAGCAGGGGGTATGGCTACACCTTC. It yields the protein CASRGYGYTF. This chain uses TRBV4-2 with TRBJ1-2; D is unclear. The CDR3 is 10 amino acids. From germline, CDR1 is LGHNA and CDR2 YNFKEQ. Trimming took off 6 bases at V and 5 bases at J, with 4 bases between the two ends.

J is TRBJ2-7 and V is TRBV2; the match to TRBD2 covers 7 bases. Losses at the gene ends were 3 bases for V and 4 bases for J; bases not matched to a gene: 6. CDR1 SNHLY and CDR2 FYNNEI come from the germline V gene. This CDR3 is 14 amino acids long. The CDR3 DNA sequence: TGTGCCAGCAGTGATTCTGCGGGAGTGTACGAGCAGTACTTC. Protein product: CASSDSAGVYEQYF. The variable domain in full, completed from reference TRBV2 and TRBJ2-7, reads EPEVTQTPSHQVTQMGQEVILRCVPISNHLYFYWYRQILGQKVEFLVSFYNNEISEKSEIFDDQFSVERPDGSNFTLKIRSTKLEDSAMYFCASSDSAGVYEQYFGPGTRLTVT.

The V gene is TRBV7-2, the J gene TRBJ2-1, with 8 nucleotides matching TRBD2. J was trimmed by 0 bases and V by 5 bases; bases with no gene match: 9. The CDR3 contains 17 residues. Germline lookup yields CDR1 SGHTA and CDR2 FQGNSA. Here the CDR3 reads CASSRLRGGSSYNEQFF. The DNA for the CDR3 is TGTGCCAGCAGCCGACTTCGGGGGGGGAGCTCCTACAATGAGCAGTTCTTC.

This chain joins TRBV5-1 and TRBJ2-5, with D tentatively TRBD1 (5 bases). This CDR3 region has 14 residues. CDR1 is SGHRS, CDR2 YFSETQ, per germline. V lost 5 bases and J 1 base, leaving 12 bases between the germline ends. CDR3 sequence: CASRSDSLQETQYF. CDR3 nucleotides: TGCGCCAGCAGATCAGACAGTCTCCAAGAGACCCAGTACTTC.

This clone is a singleton in its sample. DNA of the CDR3: TGTGCCAGCAGCGAAAAGGCTAGCACAGATACGCAGTATTTT. As protein: CASSEKASTDTQYF. This chain connects TRBV6-5 to TRBJ2-3; D is unclear. CDR3 length: 14 residues. Between the trimmed V and J ends, which lost 6 bases and 0 bases, there was a span of 10 bases. Germline V gene sequence: CDR1 MNHEY, CDR2 SVGAGI.

The V gene is TRBV6-5, the J gene TRBJ1-1; no firm D call. The germline V gene encodes CDR1 MNHEY and CDR2 SVGAGI. V was cut by 0 bases and J by 4 bases, with 15 bases left in between. The CDR3 is 16 amino acids. The CDR3 bases are TGTGCCAGCAGTTACTCGCCCCCGGTTGTGGGCACTGAAGCTTTCTTT. Its translation is CASSYSPPVVGTEAFF.

This clone has more than one count but fewer than ten. The chain is built from TRBV5-1 and TRBJ1-2, with D tentatively TRBD1 (5 bases). The CDR3 runs to 14 residues. The germline V gene has CDR1 SGHRS and CDR2 YFSETQ. Trimming pared 0 bases from V and 8 bases from J, leaving 14 bases between. The CDR3 reads CASSLGQREGGYTF. The DNA of the CDR3 is TGCGCCAGCAGCTTGGGGCAGAGAGAGGGGGGCTACACCTTC.

The J gene is TRBJ2-7, the V gene TRBV10-1; 10 nucleotides agree with TRBD1. The CDR3 consists of 14 residues. J gave up 1 base and V 6 bases, and 3 bases lay outside the gene matches. Germline-derived CDR1 and CDR2 are WNHNN and SYGVQD (reference sequence). CDR3 residues: CASSKGQGSYEQYF. The CDR3 region has the DNA TGCGCCAGCAGCAAGGGACAGGGGTCCTACGAGCAGTACTTC.

The chain uses TRBV2 and TRBJ2-2, with a possible D match to TRBD2 (6 bases). Germline V gene data show CDR1 as SNHLY and CDR2 as FYNNEI. This CDR3 has 14 amino acids. The CDR3 spells CASGLRASTGELFF. CDR3 nucleotide sequence: TGTGCGAGCGGGTTAAGGGCTTCCACCGGGGAGCTGTTTTTT.

The V and J genes are TRBV5-4 and TRBJ1-6, with a tentative D call TRBD1 (6 bases). V gave up 4 bases and J gave up 8 bases, with 16 bases separating them. Germline CDR1 is SGHNT and CDR2 is YYREEE (reference sequence). The length of the CDR3 is 15 residues. The CDR3 DNA follows: TGTGCCAGCAGCCGATCGGCAGGGGAGGATTCACCCCTCCACTTT. It translates to CASSRSAGEDSPLHF.

V is TRBV28 and J is TRBJ1-2; D remains ambiguous. This CDR3 comprises 14 residues. From germline, CDR1 is MDHEN and CDR2 SYDVKM. V was clipped by 2 bases and J by 4 bases, with 11 bases between them. CDR3 protein: CASSLRGLRYGYTF. CDR3 nucleotides: TGTGCCAGCAGTTTAAGAGGTCTACGCTATGGCTACACCTTC.

This clone appeared once. This chain links TRBV7-9 with TRBJ2-1; 8 bases match TRBD2. J gave up 0 bases and V 3 bases, and 4 bases lay outside the gene matches. CDR1 is SEHNR, CDR2 FQNEAQ, per germline (reference sequence). CDR3 length: 16 amino acids. CDR3 sequence reads: CASSFLAGPSYNEQFF. As DNA, the CDR3 is TGTGCCAGCAGCTTCCTAGCGGGCCCCTCCTACAATGAGCAGTTCTTC.

CDR3 region: CASSLTVDTQYF. The CDR3 nucleotides are TGTGCCAGCTCTTTGACGGTAGATACGCAGTATTTT. This rearrangement joins TRBV18 to TRBJ2-3; the D is unclear. Germline values: CDR1 KGHSH, CDR2 LQKENI. Trimming removed 6 bases at V and 5 bases at J, with 9 bases between. The CDR3 length is 12 residues.

This rearrangement joins TRBV2 to TRBJ1-3; weak D call: TRBD1 (5 bases). Trimming pared 4 bases from V and 0 bases from J, leaving 13 bases between. The CDR3 has 16 amino acids. Germline values: CDR1 SNHLY, CDR2 FYNNEI. Here the CDR3 reads CASSGQPIPSGNTIYF. The CDR3 coding sequence is TGTGCCAGCAGTGGACAGCCTATACCCTCTGGAAACACCATATATTTT.

V and J are TRBV5-1 and TRBJ2-1; weak D call: TRBD1 (6 bases). The germline CDR1 and CDR2 sequences are SGHRS and YFSETQ. V shed 5 bases and J shed 4 bases, with 16 bases lying between them. CDR3 size: 15 residues. The CDR3 bases are TGCGCCAGCAGTGTACAGGGCGAACGATACAATGAGCAGTTCTTC. Its translation is CASSVQGERYNEQFF.

CDR3 residues: CASSSGGTGGNYGYTF. In DNA, the CDR3 is TGTGCCAGCAGTTCTGGTGGGACAGGGGGTAACTATGGCTACACCTTC. The chain couples TRBV28 to TRBJ1-2; 11 bases line up with TRBD1. Germline assignment: CDR1 MDHEN and CDR2 SYDVKM. CDR3 length: 16 residues. Losses at the gene ends were 4 bases for V and 1 base for J; bases not matched to a gene: 5.

The chain combines TRBV5-8 with TRBJ2-1; 7 bases map to TRBD1. V was pared by 0 bases and J by 7 bases, with 4 bases of the junction left unmatched. There are 14 residues in the CDR3. From germline, CDR1 is SGHTS and CDR2 YDEGEE. The DNA for the CDR3 is TGTGCCAGCAGCTTGGGACAGGGAAGGAATGAGCAGTTCTTC. Protein product: CASSLGQGRNEQFF.

The chain carries TRBV7-8 and TRBJ2-7, with 7 nucleotides matching TRBD1. CDR1 is SGHVS, CDR2 FQNEAQ, per germline. The CDR3 totals 14 residues. V lost 5 bases, J lost 4 bases, and 8 bases stayed unmatched. CDR3 nucleotides: TGTGCCAGCAGCCCGACAGGGACGTTGTACGAGCAGTACTTC. This encodes CASSPTGTLYEQYF.